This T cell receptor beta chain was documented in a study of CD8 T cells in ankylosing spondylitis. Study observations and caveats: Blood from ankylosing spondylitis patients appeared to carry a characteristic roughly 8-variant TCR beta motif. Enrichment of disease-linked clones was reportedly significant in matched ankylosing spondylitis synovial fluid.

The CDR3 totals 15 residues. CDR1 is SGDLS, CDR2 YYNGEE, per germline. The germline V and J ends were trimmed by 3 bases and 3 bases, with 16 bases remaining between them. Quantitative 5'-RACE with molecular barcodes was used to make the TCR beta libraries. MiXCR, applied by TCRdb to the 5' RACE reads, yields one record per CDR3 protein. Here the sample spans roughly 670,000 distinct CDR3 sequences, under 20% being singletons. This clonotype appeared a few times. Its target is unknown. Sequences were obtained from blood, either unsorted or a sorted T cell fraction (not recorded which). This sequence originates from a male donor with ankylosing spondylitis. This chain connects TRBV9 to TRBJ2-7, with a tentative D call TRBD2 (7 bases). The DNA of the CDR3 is TGTGCCAGCAGCGAGGGGGGGACACCCGTCTACGAGCAGTACTTC. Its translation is CASSEGGTPVYEQYF. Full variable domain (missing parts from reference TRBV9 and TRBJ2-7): DSGVTQTPKHLITATGQRVTLRCSPRSGDLSVYWYQQSLDQGLQFLIQYYNGEERAKGNILERFSAQQFPDLHSELNLSSLELGDSALYFCASSEGGTPVYEQYFGPGTRLTVT.